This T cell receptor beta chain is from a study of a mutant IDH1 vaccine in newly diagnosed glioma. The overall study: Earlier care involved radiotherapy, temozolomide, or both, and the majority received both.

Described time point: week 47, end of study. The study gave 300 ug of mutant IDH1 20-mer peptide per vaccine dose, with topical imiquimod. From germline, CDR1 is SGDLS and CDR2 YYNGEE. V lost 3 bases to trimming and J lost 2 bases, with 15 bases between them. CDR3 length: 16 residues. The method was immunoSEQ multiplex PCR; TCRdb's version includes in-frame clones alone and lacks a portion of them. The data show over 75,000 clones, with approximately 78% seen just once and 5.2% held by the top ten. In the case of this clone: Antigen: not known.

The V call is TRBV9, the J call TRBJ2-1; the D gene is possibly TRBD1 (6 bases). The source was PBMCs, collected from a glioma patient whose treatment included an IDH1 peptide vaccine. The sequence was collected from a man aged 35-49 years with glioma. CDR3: CASSASGDWTYNEQFF. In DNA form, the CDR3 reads TGTGCCAGCAGCGCCTCAGGGGATTGGACCTACAATGAGCAGTTCTTC.